A single sample is the source of the 26 T cell receptor beta chains below, sequenced in a study of T cell changes during pregnancy in multiple sclerosis. Data came from immunoSEQ multiplex PCR; TCRdb stores just in-frame clones and leaves some out. The sample contains about 39,000 clones, about 89% of which appear only once. Sequencing used CD4+ T cells from peripheral blood mononuclear cells, obtained in the third trimester of pregnancy. Every receptor here comes from a female donor in good health, enrolled as a control in a pregnancy study.

The chain recombines TRBV6-1 with TRBJ2-2; TRBD1 might be the D (6 bases). With 4 bases removed from V and 0 bases from J, the gap between germline ends came to 12 bases. This CDR3 is 16 amino acids long. Germline values: CDR1 MNHNS, CDR2 SASEGT. As DNA, the CDR3 is TGTGCCAGCAGTGCACCCGGGACAACGAACACCGGGGAGCTGTTTTTT. Its protein product is CASSAPGTTNTGELFF.

The gene calls are TRBV9 and TRBJ2-7, with 8 bases aligning to TRBD2. J was trimmed by 3 bases and V by 0 bases; bases with no gene match: 2. CDR3 length equals 14 residues. CDR1 and CDR2 from the germline V gene are SGDLS and YYNGEE. The CDR3 reads CASSVDLAGYEQYF. The CDR3 region has the DNA TGTGCCAGCAGCGTAGACCTAGCGGGCTACGAGCAGTACTTC.

This chain links TRBV6-1 with TRBJ1-3; D is undetermined. Trimming took 2 bases from V and 0 from J, leaving 14 bases between them. CDR3 length: 17 residues. Germline CDR1 reads MNHNS; CDR2 reads SASEGT. The CDR3 region is CASSELGSGSSGNTIYF. CDR3 nucleotides: TGTGCCAGCAGTGAACTAGGGAGTGGGTCCTCTGGAAACACCATATATTTT.

The chain employs TRBV6-6 and TRBJ2-7; possibly TRBD1 for D (6 bases). V was cut by 6 bases and J by 3 bases, with 9 bases left in between. The CDR3 is 12 amino acids. Germline V gene data show CDR1 as MNHNY and CDR2 as SVGAGI (reference sequence). The DNA of the CDR3 is TGTGCCAGCAGCCAGGGGTACTACGAGCAGTACTTC. Protein: CASSQGYYEQYF.

The rearrangement joins TRBV15 to TRBJ1-4; D possibly corresponds to TRBD1 (5 bases). The V and J ends lost 1 base and 5 bases respectively, with 17 bases between them. Per germline, CDR1 LNHNV and CDR2 YYDKDF (reference sequence). The CDR3 spans 17 residues. The CDR3 DNA is TGTGCCACCAGCAGAGGGGGCGTGGGGATTAGAAATGAAAAACTGTTTTTT. This sequence encodes CATSRGGVGIRNEKLFF. Full variable domain (rest looked up from reference TRBV15 and TRBJ1-4): DAMVIQNPRYQVTQFGKPVTLSCSQTLNHNVMYWYQQKSSQAPKLLFHYYDKDFNNEADTPDNFQSRRPNTSFCFLDIRSPGLGDTAMYLCATSRGGVGIRNEKLFFGSGTQLSVL.

The chain is built from TRBV30 and TRBJ1-1; no firm D call. There are 10 residues in the CDR3. Germline CDR1 and CDR2: GTSNPN and SVGIG (reference sequence). Between the trimmed V and J ends, which lost 5 bases and 10 bases, there was a span of 11 bases. In DNA form, the CDR3 reads TGTGCCTGGGCACGGGAGGGAGCTTTCTTT. Translated, it gives CAWAREGAFF.

The chain joins TRBV7-9 to TRBJ1-2, with TRBD1 matching over 7 bases. The CDR3 sequence is 16 residues long. Trimming at V came to 5 bases and at J to 2 bases, leaving 11 bases not matched to a gene. The germline V gene has CDR1 SEHNR and CDR2 FQNEAQ (reference sequence). This CDR3 reads CASSAGTDSANYGYTF. CDR3 sequence (DNA): TGTGCCAGCAGCGCCGGGACAGACTCAGCCAACTATGGCTACACCTTC.

This chain uses TRBV6-5 with TRBJ1-3; D is undetermined. The CDR3 length is 13 residues. The germline V gene encodes CDR1 MNHEY and CDR2 SVGAGI. Deletions cut 5 bases from V and 4 bases from J, with 9 bases between. In DNA, the CDR3 is TGTGCCAGCAGTCAGTCGAGGGGAAACACCATATATTTT. This translates into CASSQSRGNTIYF.

This sequence joins TRBV10-3 and TRBJ2-3; the D gene is possibly TRBD1 (5 bases). This CDR3 region has 14 residues. CDR1 is ENHRY and CDR2 is SYGVKD in the germline V gene. Trimming cost V 7 bases and J 2 bases, with 13 bases left between them. The CDR3 region is CAITGAYATDTQYF. The CDR3 DNA sequence: TGTGCCATCACTGGGGCCTATGCCACAGATACGCAGTATTTT.

CDR3: CASMGQGSPNGELFF. The DNA for the CDR3 is TGTGCCAGCATGGGACAGGGTTCTCCTAATGGGGAGCTGTTTTTT. The V gene is TRBV2, the J gene TRBJ2-2; 9 bases are a match to TRBD1. CDR1 and CDR2 (germline): SNHLY, FYNNEI. Trimming took 7 bases from V and 8 from J; bases not matched to a gene: 11. CDR3 length: 15 residues.

The rearrangement joins TRBV29-1 to TRBJ2-2; TRBD1 agrees at 8 bases. This CDR3 comprises 13 residues. J gave up 7 bases and V 4 bases, and 5 bases lay outside the gene matches. Looked up from germline, CDR1 is SQVTM and CDR2 is ANQGSEA. The CDR3 DNA follows: TGCAGCGTTGCGGACAGGGTAAACGGGGAGCTGTTTTTT. This encodes CSVADRVNGELFF.

This sequence joins TRBV11-3 and TRBJ2-5; maybe TRBD2 (7 bases). This CDR3 has 15 amino acids. V gave up 1 base and J gave up 5 bases, with 14 bases separating them. Germline V gene sequence: CDR1 SGHNT, CDR2 YENEEA. The CDR3: CASSLGAGARETQYF. CDR3 coding DNA: TGTGCCAGCAGCTTAGGGGCGGGGGCACGGGAGACCCAGTACTTC.

The CDR3 region has the DNA TGTGCCAGTAGTACGATACAGGGGTACGGGGAGCTGTTTTTT. The encoded protein is CASSTIQGYGELFF. The gene calls are TRBV19 and TRBJ2-2, with TRBD1 identical over 7 bases. CDR3 size: 14 residues. From germline, CDR1 is LNHDA and CDR2 SQIVND (reference sequence). V lost 4 bases and J lost 7; bases outside the gene matches: 6.

The V and J genes are TRBV19 and TRBJ2-5; 8 bases match TRBD1. In germline, CDR1 is LNHDA, CDR2 SQIVND (reference sequence). V lost 3 bases to trimming and J lost 1 base; unmatched junction nucleotides: 4. This CDR3 comprises 15 residues. The CDR3 region is CASSIQGASQETQYF. Here the CDR3 DNA reads TGTGCCAGTAGTATCCAGGGGGCCTCCCAAGAGACCCAGTACTTC.

This clone has only one observation. The chain is built from TRBV5-1 and TRBJ2-5; D may be TRBD2 (6 bases). V lost 0 bases to trimming and J lost 4 bases, with 13 bases between them. The length of the CDR3 is 15 residues. Looked up from germline, CDR1 is SGHRS and CDR2 is YFSETQ. CDR3 residues: CASSLVGGRPETQYF. The CDR3 nucleotides read TGCGCCAGCAGCTTGGTGGGGGGTAGACCAGAGACCCAGTACTTC.

This sequence joins TRBV14 and TRBJ2-7; D unresolved. The CDR3 totals 13 residues. V was pared by 5 bases and J by 6 bases, with 14 bases between. Germline CDR1 SGHDN, CDR2 FVKESK. CDR3 loop: CASSNSLGGEQYF. CDR3 DNA: TGTGCCAGCAGCAATAGCCTCGGCGGCGAGCAGTACTTC.

The rearrangement joins TRBV7-3 to TRBJ2-3; tentatively, D is TRBD1 (7 bases). Per germline, CDR1 SGHTA and CDR2 FQGTGA. Trimming cost V 5 bases and J 4 bases, with 19 bases left between them. CDR3 length: 16 residues. The chain's CDR3 is CASSLWGAGGPDTQYF. CDR3 sequence (DNA): TGTGCCAGCAGCCTTTGGGGGGCAGGGGGTCCAGATACGCAGTATTTT.

The rearrangement joins TRBV2 to TRBJ2-7, with 9 positions matching TRBD2. This CDR3 has 15 residues. V was pared by 10 bases and J by 1 base, with 11 bases of the junction left unmatched. The germline V gene encodes CDR1 SNHLY and CDR2 FYNNEI. CDR3 sequence (DNA): TGTGCCAAATCCAAAGGAGCGGGAGGTTCCTACGAGCAGTACTTC. It translates to CAKSKGAGGSYEQYF.

The rearrangement links TRBV29-1 to TRBJ2-1; TRBD2 matches 11 bases. The V gene's germline CDR1 is SQVTM and CDR2 ANQGSEA. This CDR3 has 13 amino acids. The V gene end was trimmed by 4 bases and the J gene end by 6 bases; junction bases not matched to a gene: 2. The CDR3 nucleotides read TGCAGCGTTGCAACTAGCGGGAGCAATGAGCAGTTCTTC. It translates to CSVATSGSNEQFF.

The CDR3 sequence is CASSEGPGGGANSVFF. The CDR3 region has the DNA TGTGCCAGCAGCGAGGGCCCTGGCGGGGGGGCCAATTCTGTGTTTTTT. The chain is built from TRBV9 and TRBJ2-2, with 9 positions matching TRBD2. V lost 3 bases to trimming and J lost 15 bases; unmatched junction nucleotides: 18. This CDR3 contains 16 residues. In germline, CDR1 is SGDLS, CDR2 YYNGEE.

The chain carries TRBV5-4 and TRBJ2-3; TRBD1 matches at 8 bases. Trimming cost V 4 bases and J 4 bases; bases outside gene matches: 5. Germline-derived CDR1 and CDR2 are SGHNT and YYREEE (reference sequence). This CDR3 is built from 14 residues. In nucleotides, the CDR3 is TGTGCCAGCAGCCTCCAGGGGGCATCAGATACGCAGTATTTT. Its translation is CASSLQGASDTQYF.

The sample holds one count of this clone. The genes are TRBV5-1 and TRBJ2-4, with 8 bases fitting TRBD2. Germline-derived CDR1 and CDR2 are SGHRS and YFSETQ. Trimming at V came to 3 bases and at J to 3 bases, leaving 8 bases not matched to a gene. This CDR3 contains 16 residues. In nucleotides, the CDR3 is TGCGCCAGCAGCTCTTTAGCGGGATTGGGCAAAAACATTCAGTACTTC. This gives the protein CASSSLAGLGKNIQYF.

In this sample, this clone turned up a few times. The rearrangement joins TRBV29-1 to TRBJ2-5; 12 bases agree with TRBD2. There are 14 residues in the CDR3. CDR1 is SQVTM, CDR2 ANQGSEA, per germline. V lost 5 bases, J lost 2 bases, and 3 bases stayed unmatched. The CDR3: CSVPSGGDQETQYF. The CDR3 DNA follows: TGCAGCGTTCCTAGCGGGGGGGATCAAGAGACCCAGTACTTC.

This clone has only one observation. The chain joins TRBV19 to TRBJ1-4; 9 bases fit TRBD1. With V trimmed by 3 bases and J by 7 bases, 12 bases remained unmatched. CDR3 length: 17 residues. The germline gives CDR1 LNHDA, CDR2 SQIVND (reference sequence). The CDR3 nucleotides are TGTGCCAGTAGTATTGGGACAGGGATCGGTCCTACTGAAAAACTGTTTTTT. Residues: CASSIGTGIGPTEKLFF.

By share, this clone counts as medium-sized. J is TRBJ1-1 and V is TRBV9, with 10 bases identical to TRBD1. After removal of 2 bases from V and 11 bases from J, the junction contained 6 bases not matched to a gene. There are 13 residues in the CDR3. Per germline, CDR1 SGDLS and CDR2 YYNGEE. The CDR3 loop is CASSVGQGRRAFF. The CDR3 region has the DNA TGTGCCAGCAGCGTGGGACAGGGGAGGCGCGCTTTCTTT.

The J gene is TRBJ2-2, the V gene TRBV7-2; unclear D gene. The V and J ends lost 5 bases and 6 bases respectively, with 10 bases between them. CDR1 SGHTA and CDR2 FQGNSA come from the germline V gene. CDR3 length: 13 amino acids. The DNA for the CDR3 is TGTGCCAGCAGCAACTATATTCCCGGGGAGCTGTTTTTT. Translation gives CASSNYIPGELFF. The full variable domain, completed using reference TRBV7-2 and TRBJ2-2, is GAGVSQSPSNKVTEKGKDVELRCDPISGHTALYWYRQSLGQGLEFLIYFQGNSAPDKSGLPSDRFSAERTGGSVSTLTIQRTQQEDSAVYLCASSNYIPGELFFGEGSRLTVL.